The next 26 T cell receptor beta chains were all read from a single sample in a study of CD4 and CD8 cells across lung adenocarcinoma regions. TCRdb reprocessed the PCR reads via MiXCR and lists one record per CDR3 protein. The table lists around 20,000 distinct CDR3 sequences, approximately 54% of them singletons. Sequencing was done on a sample of CD8+ T cells from the center of a lung tumor. The source of these receptors is a female donor with lung adenocarcinoma. The CD4 and CD8 labels of this study may be unreliable.

The rearrangement joins TRBV6-1 to TRBJ2-4; D is uncertain. V was clipped by 5 bases and J by 7 bases, with 12 bases between them. This CDR3 is 13 amino acids long. Germline-derived CDR1 and CDR2 are MNHNS and SASEGT. CDR3 nucleotides: TGTGCCAGCAGTAAATCTGGGTGGAACATTCAGTACTTC. Its translation is CASSKSGWNIQYF.

The chain uses TRBV27 and TRBJ2-5, with D maybe TRBD2 (6 bases). Germline V CDR1 and CDR2: MNHEY, SMNVEV (reference sequence). The CDR3 length is 15 residues. Trimming shortened V by 9 bases and J by 4 bases, and 21 bases separated the two germline ends. The CDR3 protein is CARGGGGRAPETQYF. The CDR3 bases are TGTGCCAGGGGCGGTGGGGGGAGAGCCCCAGAGACCCAGTACTTC.

J is TRBJ2-5 and V is TRBV6-1; TRBD2 matches 8 bases. This CDR3 contains 15 residues. V lost 9 bases to trimming and J lost 8 bases; unmatched junction nucleotides: 17. Germline CDR1 is MNHNS and CDR2 is SASEGT. The chain's CDR3 is CARGYGGGDPDTQYF. The CDR3, as DNA: TGTGCCAGGGGGTACGGGGGGGGTGACCCAGATACCCAGTACTTC.

This clonotype was picked up many times. This rearrangement joins TRBV4-2 to TRBJ2-3, with 12 bases identical to TRBD2. CDR1 and CDR2 (germline): LGHNA, YNFKEQ. Trimming took 4 bases from V and 6 from J; bases not matched to a gene: 5. This CDR3 spans 15 amino acids. CDR3 sequence: CASSRRLAGVDTQYF. The CDR3, as DNA: TGTGCCAGCAGCCGTCGACTAGCGGGAGTCGATACGCAGTATTTT.

This clonotype was seen only a few times. V usage is TRBV6-1 and J usage is TRBJ2-1, with TRBD1 matching over 8 bases. With the DNA end fitting TRBJ2-7 better, the J assignment may be wrong. The germline CDR1 and CDR2 sequences are MNHNS and SASEGT. This CDR3 has 12 residues. CDR3 in DNA: TGTGCCAGCACCAAGGAGGGGACAGGGCAGTACTTC. Translation gives CASTKEGTGQYF.

This clonotype has ten or more counts. The rearrangement uses TRBV10-2 and TRBJ2-3, with TRBD2 as a possible D gene (6 bases). The CDR3 has 16 amino acids. Between the trimmed V and J ends, which lost 5 bases and 0 bases, there was a span of 15 bases. The germline V gene encodes CDR1 WSHSY and CDR2 SAAADI. The CDR3 here is CASSMGQRVSTDTQYF. CDR3 in DNA: TGCGCCAGCAGTATGGGGCAGCGGGTTAGCACAGATACGCAGTATTTT.

This clonotype appeared a few times. A read error is possible here, since a much larger clone lies one base away. The CDR3 region is CASSPISDRAYEQFF. The CDR3 nucleotides are TGTGCCAGCAGTCCCATCTCCGACAGGGCCTACGAGCAGTTCTTC. The chain joins TRBV27 to TRBJ2-1; TRBD1 agrees at 7 bases. The V gene end was trimmed by 5 bases and the J gene end by 10 bases; junction bases not matched to a gene: 14. CDR1 and CDR2 (germline): MNHEY, SMNVEV (reference sequence). The CDR3 has 15 amino acids.

The chain joins TRBV30 to TRBJ2-3; TRBD2 matches 9 bases. Germline V gives CDR1 GTSNPN, CDR2 SVGIG (reference sequence). This CDR3 region has 16 residues. V was clipped by 1 base and J by 7 bases; unmatched bases: 12. The CDR3 DNA follows: TGTGCCTGGAGTGATGGGAGCGGGAGGAGGGTCTATACGCAGTATTTT. Translation: CAWSDGSGRRVYTQYF.

This clonotype was detected once. The junction and the germline gene differ at one end; a read error may be behind it. The V gene is TRBV11-2, the J gene TRBJ2-5; TRBD2 might be the D (7 bases). There are 16 residues in the CDR3. Germline-derived CDR1 and CDR2 are SGHAT and FQNNGV. In DNA form, the CDR3 reads TGTGCCAGCGGGGGCGGGGGTGGCCGTGACGAAGAGACCCAGTATTTC. It translates to CASGGGGGRDEETQYF.

This clonotype occurred a few times. The V and J genes are TRBV10-3 and TRBJ2-3; 9 bases agree with TRBD1. V shed 8 bases, J shed 3 bases, and the junction held 0 bases outside the gene matches. Germline lookup yields CDR1 ENHRY and CDR2 SYGVKD. CDR3 length equals 12 residues. The CDR3 nucleotides are TGTGCCATCGGACAGGGGACAGATACGCAGTATTTT. Protein: CAIGQGTDTQYF.

As to this clonotype: Relative to the germline gene, one junction end is altered; a read error may explain this. This chain uses TRBV10-1 with TRBJ2-3; D could derive from TRBD1 or TRBD2 (6 bases each). CDR1 and CDR2 from the germline V gene are WNHNN and SYGVQD (reference sequence). This CDR3 spans 14 amino acids. The CDR3 region is CASIGGRDQDTQYF. The CDR3 nucleotides read TGCGCGAGCATCGGGGGCCGAGACCAAGATACGCAGTATTTT.

The V and J genes are TRBV5-1 and TRBJ2-4; D gene ambiguous. Germline V CDR1 and CDR2: SGHRS, YFSETQ. The length of the CDR3 is 13 residues. V lost 3 bases, J lost 13 bases, and 17 bases lay in between. The CDR3 DNA sequence: TGCGCCAGCAGCTGGCGGCCAAACAATGAGCAGTACTTC. Encoded protein: CASSWRPNNEQYF.

Regarding this clonotype: Germline is not matched at one junction end, which may reflect a read error. The gene calls are TRBV6-5 and TRBJ2-3, with a weak D call TRBD2 (7 bases). This CDR3 is built from 15 residues. Germline V CDR1 and CDR2: MNHEY, SVGAGI. DNA of the CDR3: TGTGCCAGCAGTTACGGGGGGGCTGACACAGATACCCAGTATTTC. This codes for CASSYGGADTDTQYF.

In its sample, this clonotype was seen many times. The chain's CDR3 is CASSLSTVTGELFF. CDR3 nucleotides: TGTGCCAGCAGTTTATCCACAGTCACCGGGGAGCTGTTTTTT. The chain joins TRBV27 to TRBJ2-2; D not resolved. This CDR3 is 14 amino acids long. CDR1 and CDR2 from the germline V gene are MNHEY and SMNVEV (reference sequence). The ends were cut back, 0 bases at V and 4 bases at J, with 6 bases in the middle.

With regard to this clonotype: The germline gene is not matched at one end of the junction; a read error may be the cause. This sequence joins TRBV12-3 or TRBV12-4 and TRBJ2-4, with D possibly being TRBD1 or TRBD2 (6 bases each). This CDR3 has 18 amino acids. The CDR3 nucleotides read TGTGCCAGCAGTGCCCGCGGGTCGGGGTTGCGGGACAAAAACACTCAGTACTTC. It translates to CASSARGSGLRDKNTQYF.

The V gene is TRBV6-5, the J gene TRBJ2-5; D is ambiguous. The DNA end is a closer match to TRBJ2-7, so the J assignment may be wrong. In germline, CDR1 is MNHEY, CDR2 SVGAGI. The CDR3 is made up of 11 amino acids. As DNA, the CDR3 is TGTGCCAGCAGCTATATCTACGAGCAGTACTTC. Its protein product is CASSYIYEQYF.

This clonotype was counted ten times or more. A much larger clone sits a single nucleotide away, making a read error possible. The rearrangement uses TRBV6-5 and TRBJ2-1; D is unresolved. The end of the DNA aligns better with TRBJ2-7, so the J call may be wrong. Looked up from germline, CDR1 is MNHEY and CDR2 is SVGAGI. The CDR3 is made up of 13 amino acids. This CDR3 is CASSYSTYNEQYF. DNA of the CDR3: TGTGCCAGCAGTTACTCGACCTACAATGAGCAGTACTTC.

By sample share, this clonotype is medium-sized. Written as DNA, the CDR3 is TGTGCCAGCAGCCCTAGGACTAGCGGGGGGTACGAGCAGTACGTC. This encodes CASSPRTSGGYEQYV. The genes are TRBV6-1 and TRBJ2-7, with 14 bases identical to TRBD2. The CDR3 contains 15 residues. Losses at the gene ends were 6 bases for V and 4 bases for J; bases not matched to a gene: 5. Germline V gives CDR1 MNHNS, CDR2 SASEGT.

Regarding this clonotype: One end of the junction is discordant with germline, which a read error may explain. This sequence joins TRBV7-2 and TRBJ2-5, with D possibly being TRBD1 or TRBD2 (6 bases each). The CDR3 is 16 residues long. Germline values: CDR1 SGHTA, CDR2 FQGNSA. In DNA form, the CDR3 reads TGTGCCAGCAGGTTAGGAGGGGGGAGTGACACAGAGACCCAGTACTTC. Translating it yields CASRLGGGSDTETQYF.

CDR3 sequence: CASSKAFGQGGGGYTF. The CDR3 nucleotides read TGTGCCAGCAGCAAAGCCTTTGGGCAGGGGGGGGGTGGCTACACCTTC. V usage is TRBV3-1 and J usage is TRBJ1-2; 7 bases fit TRBD1. The V gene's germline CDR1 is LGHDT and CDR2 YNNKEL (reference sequence). J was trimmed by 7 bases and V by 5 bases; bases with no gene match: 16. The CDR3 extends over 16 amino acids.

In regard to this clonotype: The junction and the germline gene differ at one end; a read error may be behind it. The chain has TRBV7-2 and TRBJ2-4; 7 bases align to TRBD2. Per germline, CDR1 SGHTA and CDR2 FQGNSA. This CDR3 region has 14 residues. This CDR3 is CARSGVCDPNTQYF. The CDR3 region has the DNA TGTGCGAGGAGCGGGGTTTGTGACCCAAACACTCAGTACTTC.

Concerning this clonotype: At one end the junction does not follow the germline gene, possibly because of a read error. This rearrangement joins TRBV10-2 to TRBJ2-5; the D gene could be TRBD1 or TRBD2 (5 bases each). The end of the DNA fits TRBJ2-3 better, so the J call may be wrong. Germline loops: CDR1 WSHSY, CDR2 SAAADI. The CDR3 has 14 amino acids. The CDR3 DNA sequence: TGCGCGAGCAAAGGGACCCGGGGCGAAGAGACCCAGTATTTT. Amino acids: CASKGTRGEETQYF.

The rearrangement uses TRBV10-3 and TRBJ2-4, with D possibly TRBD1 on 5 matching bases. In germline, CDR1 is ENHRY, CDR2 SYGVKD. CDR3 length: 14 amino acids. In DNA form, the CDR3 reads TGTGCGGGGCGCAAGGGCGACGACCAAGAGATTCAGTACTTC. Protein product: CAGRKGDDQEIQYF.

This clonotype came up once. V is TRBV10-2 and J is TRBJ2-4, with D perhaps matching TRBD1 or TRBD2 (5 bases each). The CDR3 has 13 amino acids. Trimming shortened V by 9 bases and J by 12 bases, and 21 bases separated the two germline ends. Germline V lookup: CDR1 WSHSY, CDR2 SAAADI. The CDR3 DNA follows: TGCGCCAGGGGGCTGGGAGCCAACAATACTCAGTACTTC. It is translated as CARGLGANNTQYF.

This chain links TRBV6-5 with TRBJ2-2; 9 bases align to TRBD2. The CDR3 covers 16 residues. CDR1 and CDR2 from the germline V gene are MNHEY and SVGAGI. V shed 6 bases and J 7 bases; nucleotides not matched to a gene: 12. CDR3 in amino acids: CASRLTAGGVIGELFF. As DNA, the CDR3 is TGTGCCAGCAGATTAACGGCGGGAGGGGTGATCGGGGAGCTGTTTTTT.

The J gene is TRBJ2-1, the V gene TRBV10-1, with D maybe TRBD2 (6 bases). CDR3 size: 16 residues. Trimming pared 4 bases from V and 3 bases from J, leaving 16 bases between. Germline V lookup: CDR1 WNHNN, CDR2 SYGVQD (reference sequence). The CDR3 DNA sequence: TGCGCCAGCAGTGTTGGAGGGCGGATTAACTACAATGAGCAGTTCTTC. Its protein product is CASSVGGRINYNEQFF.